The present entry profiles one T cell receptor (beta chain) with its context. In its sample, this clonotype was seen a few times. Its specific antigen is unknown. The input lacks base qualities; no much larger clone sits a single base away. The sample is drawn from a study of T cell repertoires in cytomegalovirus infection (dated by TCRdb to the late 2010s). With regard to the full study: The HLA type of each donor mattered for the analysis, because public TCR beta signatures pointed to carriage of CMV infection along with the matching HLA type.

The sequencing machine was an Illumina HiSeq 1500. TCRdb applied fastp at Q25 and MiXCR to the public reads, then kept only in-frame beta chains. Duplicate CDR3 protein sequences are folded into a single record with the most common DNA and genes. The sample yields hundreds of thousands of distinct CDR3 sequences; 15% to 20% were counted once. The top ten hold 12% of the sample. Compared with germline, V lacks 5 bases and J lacks 3 bases; bases without a gene match: 5. Including the terminal cysteine and phenylalanine, the CDR3 comprises 14 residues. Only the CDR3 region is kept as DNA, spanning 42 bases read in frame from base 1. Beyond this particular receptor, the publication reports: The ex vivo response was dominated by HLA-C-restricted CMV-specific TCR beta clonotypes, and the single most frequent clonotype in two of eight donors was supplied by these HLA-C-restricted clonotypes. Cumulative frequency of public TCR beta family members discriminated carriers of CMV infection plus the relevant HLA type in this cohort and an independent approximately 350-donor cohort.

The chain is encoded by TRBV12-3 or TRBV12-4 joined to TRBJ1-1, with 8 central nucleotides matching TRBD1. This sequence was found in a human donor in good health (CMV status not recorded). Some clones in this sample may be carry-over from other donors' samples. The sample comprised PBMCs. In nucleotides, the sequence is TGTGCCAGCAGTACTACAGGGGGGTACACTGAAGCTTTCTTT. Translated, it gives CASSTTGGYTEAFF.